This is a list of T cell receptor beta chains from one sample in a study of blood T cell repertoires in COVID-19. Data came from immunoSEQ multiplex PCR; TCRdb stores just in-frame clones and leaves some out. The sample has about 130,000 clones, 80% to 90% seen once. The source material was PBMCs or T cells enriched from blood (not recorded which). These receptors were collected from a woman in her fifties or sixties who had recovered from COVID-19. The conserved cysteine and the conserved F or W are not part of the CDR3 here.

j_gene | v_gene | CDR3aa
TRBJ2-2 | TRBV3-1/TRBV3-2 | ASSPLGRVNTGELF
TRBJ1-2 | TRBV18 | ASSPPNTDYGYT
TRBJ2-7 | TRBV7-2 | ASSLASLGSSYEQY
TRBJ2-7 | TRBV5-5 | ASSLGTRSYEQY
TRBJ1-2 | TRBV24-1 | ATSEAGAGYT
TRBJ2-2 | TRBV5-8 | ASSAGTEFSTGELF
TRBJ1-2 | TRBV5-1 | ASSLGGTAYGYT
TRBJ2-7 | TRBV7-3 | ASSESAGGVYEQY
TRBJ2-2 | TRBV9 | ASGPGTANTGELF
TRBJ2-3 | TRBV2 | ASGRTGETDTQY
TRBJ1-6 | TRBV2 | ASGGRGNSPLH
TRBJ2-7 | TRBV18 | ASSPASRGPYEQY
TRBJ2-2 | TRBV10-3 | AIRKTSPNTGELF
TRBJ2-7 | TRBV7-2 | ASSLGLAGERLYEQY
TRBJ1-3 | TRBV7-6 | ASSLGGAGNTIY
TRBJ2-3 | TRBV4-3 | ASSQEFRVDTQY